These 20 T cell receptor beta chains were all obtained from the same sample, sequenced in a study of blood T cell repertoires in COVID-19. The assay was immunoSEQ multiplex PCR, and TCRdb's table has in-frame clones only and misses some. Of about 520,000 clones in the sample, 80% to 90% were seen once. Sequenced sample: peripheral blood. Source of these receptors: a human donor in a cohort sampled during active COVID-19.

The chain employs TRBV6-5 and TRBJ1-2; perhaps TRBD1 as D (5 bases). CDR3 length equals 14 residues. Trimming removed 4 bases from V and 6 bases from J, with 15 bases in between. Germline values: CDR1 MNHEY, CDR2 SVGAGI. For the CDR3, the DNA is TGTGCCAGCAGTTTGTCGGGACTTACTCATGGCTACACCTTC. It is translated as CASSLSGLTHGYTF.

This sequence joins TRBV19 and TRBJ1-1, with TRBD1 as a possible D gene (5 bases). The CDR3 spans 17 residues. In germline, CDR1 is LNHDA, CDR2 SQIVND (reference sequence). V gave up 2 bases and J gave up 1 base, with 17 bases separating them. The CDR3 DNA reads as TGTGCCAGTAGTATAAGGGGCCCGATTGCCCCGAACACTGAAGCTTTCTTT. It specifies CASSIRGPIAPNTEAFF.

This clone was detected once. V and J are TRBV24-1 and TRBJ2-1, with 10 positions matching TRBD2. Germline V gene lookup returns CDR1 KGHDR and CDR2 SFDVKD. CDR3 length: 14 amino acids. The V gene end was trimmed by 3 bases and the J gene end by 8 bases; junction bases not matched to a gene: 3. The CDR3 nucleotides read TGTGCCACCAGTGATGGACTAGCGGTCGATGAGCAGTTCTTC. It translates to CATSDGLAVDEQFF.

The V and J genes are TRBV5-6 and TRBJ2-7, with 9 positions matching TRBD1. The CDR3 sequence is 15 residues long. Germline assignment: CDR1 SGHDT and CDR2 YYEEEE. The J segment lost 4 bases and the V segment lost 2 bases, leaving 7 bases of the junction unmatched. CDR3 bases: TGTGCCAGCAGCTTTCAAACAGGGGGCGGGTACGAGCAGTACTTC. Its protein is CASSFQTGGGYEQYF.

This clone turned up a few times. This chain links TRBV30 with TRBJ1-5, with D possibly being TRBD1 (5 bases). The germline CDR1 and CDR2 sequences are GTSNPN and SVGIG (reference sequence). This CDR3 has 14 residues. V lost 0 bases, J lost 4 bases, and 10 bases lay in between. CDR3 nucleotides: TGTGCCTGGAGTGTAGAGGCAGGGAATCAGCCCCAGCATTTT. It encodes CAWSVEAGNQPQHF.

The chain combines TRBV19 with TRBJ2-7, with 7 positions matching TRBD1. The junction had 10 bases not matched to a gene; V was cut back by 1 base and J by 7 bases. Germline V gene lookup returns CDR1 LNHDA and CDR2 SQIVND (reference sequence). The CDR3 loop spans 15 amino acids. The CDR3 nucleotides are TGTGCCAGTAGTATAGCCGTTGGGACAGCCGGGGAGCAGTACTTC. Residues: CASSIAVGTAGEQYF.

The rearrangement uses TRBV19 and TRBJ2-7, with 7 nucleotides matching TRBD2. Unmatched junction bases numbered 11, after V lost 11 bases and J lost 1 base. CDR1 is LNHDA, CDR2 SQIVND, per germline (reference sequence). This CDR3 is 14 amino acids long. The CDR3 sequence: CAVGASSGSYEQYF. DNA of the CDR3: TGTGCCGTTGGCGCGTCTAGCGGATCCTACGAGCAGTACTTC.

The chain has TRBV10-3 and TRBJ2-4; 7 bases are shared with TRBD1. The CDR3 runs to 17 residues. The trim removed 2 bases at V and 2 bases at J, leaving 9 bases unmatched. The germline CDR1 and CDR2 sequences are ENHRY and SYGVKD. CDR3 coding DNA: TGTGCCATCAGTGAGAAAACAGGGGAGCAGACCAAAAACATTCAGTACTTC. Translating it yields CAISEKTGEQTKNIQYF.

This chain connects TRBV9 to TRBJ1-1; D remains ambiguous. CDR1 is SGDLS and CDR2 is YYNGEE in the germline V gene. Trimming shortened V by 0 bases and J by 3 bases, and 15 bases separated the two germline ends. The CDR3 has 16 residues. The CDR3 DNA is TGTGCCAGCAGCGTAGGGGAGCCCGTAGCCGACACTGAAGCTTTCTTT. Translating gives CASSVGEPVADTEAFF.

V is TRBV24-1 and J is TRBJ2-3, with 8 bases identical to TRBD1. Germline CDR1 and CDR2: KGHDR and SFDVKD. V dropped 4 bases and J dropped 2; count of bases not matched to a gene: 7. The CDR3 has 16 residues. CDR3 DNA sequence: TGTGCCACCAGTGACTCCGGGACAGGATTCACAGATACGCAGTATTTT. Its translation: CATSDSGTGFTDTQYF.

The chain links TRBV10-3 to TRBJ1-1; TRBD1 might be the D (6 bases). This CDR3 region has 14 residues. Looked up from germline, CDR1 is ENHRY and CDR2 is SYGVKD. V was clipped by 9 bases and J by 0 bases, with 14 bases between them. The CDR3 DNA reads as TGTGCCATAGCTTCGGGACACTTGAACACTGAAGCTTTCTTT. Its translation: CAIASGHLNTEAFF.

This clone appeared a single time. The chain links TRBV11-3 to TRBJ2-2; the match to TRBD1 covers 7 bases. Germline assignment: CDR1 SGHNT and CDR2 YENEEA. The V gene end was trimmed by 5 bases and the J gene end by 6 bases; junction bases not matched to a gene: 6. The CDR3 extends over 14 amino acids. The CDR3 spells CASSLRTGAGELFF. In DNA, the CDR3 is TGTGCCAGCAGCCTCCGGACAGGCGCCGGGGAGCTGTTTTTT. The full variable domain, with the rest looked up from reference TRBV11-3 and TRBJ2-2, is EAGVVQSPRYKIIEKKQPVAFWCNPISGHNTLYWYLQNLGQGPELLIRYENEEAVDDSQLPKDRFSAERLKGVDSTLKIQPAELGDSAVYLCASSLRTGAGELFFGEGSRLTVL.

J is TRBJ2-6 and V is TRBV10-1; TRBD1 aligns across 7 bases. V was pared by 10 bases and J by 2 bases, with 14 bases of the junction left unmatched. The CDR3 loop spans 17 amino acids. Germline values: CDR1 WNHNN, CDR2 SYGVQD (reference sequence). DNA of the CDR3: TGCGCCAACCGACAGGGCCATCACCGGCCTGGGGCCAACGTCCTGACTTTC. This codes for CANRQGHHRPGANVLTF.

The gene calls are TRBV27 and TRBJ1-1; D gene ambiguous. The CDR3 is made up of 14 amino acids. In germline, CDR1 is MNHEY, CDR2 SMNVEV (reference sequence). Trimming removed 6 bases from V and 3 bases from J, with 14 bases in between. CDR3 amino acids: CASSLGVPYTEAFF. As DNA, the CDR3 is TGTGCCAGCAGCCTCGGGGTCCCCTACACTGAAGCTTTCTTT.

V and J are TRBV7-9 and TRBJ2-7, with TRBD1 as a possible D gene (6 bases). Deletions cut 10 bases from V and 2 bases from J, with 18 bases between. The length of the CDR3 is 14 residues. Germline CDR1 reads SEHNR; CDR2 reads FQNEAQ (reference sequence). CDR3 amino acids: CAITRGQGTYEQYF. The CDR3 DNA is TGTGCCATCACCAGAGGGCAGGGGACCTACGAGCAGTACTTC.

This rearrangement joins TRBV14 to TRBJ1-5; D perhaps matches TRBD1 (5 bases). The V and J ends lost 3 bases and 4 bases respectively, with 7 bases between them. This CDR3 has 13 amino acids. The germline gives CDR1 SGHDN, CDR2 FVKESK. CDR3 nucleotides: TGTGCCAGCAGCCAGACAGCTAATCAGCCCCAGCATTTT. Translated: CASSQTANQPQHF.

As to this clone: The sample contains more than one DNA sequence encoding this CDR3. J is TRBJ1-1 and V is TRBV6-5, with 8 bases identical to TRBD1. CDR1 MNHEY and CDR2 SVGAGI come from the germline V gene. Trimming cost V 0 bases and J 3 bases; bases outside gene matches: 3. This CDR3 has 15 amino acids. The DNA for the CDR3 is TGTGCCAGCAGTTACTCGAACAGGGGGGACACTGAAGCTTTCTTT. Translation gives CASSYSNRGDTEAFF.

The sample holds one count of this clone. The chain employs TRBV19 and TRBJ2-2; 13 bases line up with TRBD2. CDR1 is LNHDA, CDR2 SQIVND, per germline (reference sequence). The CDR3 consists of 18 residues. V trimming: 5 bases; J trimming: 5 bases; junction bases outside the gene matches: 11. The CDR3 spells CASSAPTSGRARTGELFF. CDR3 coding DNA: TGTGCCAGTAGTGCCCCCACTAGCGGGAGGGCCCGGACCGGGGAGCTGTTTTTT. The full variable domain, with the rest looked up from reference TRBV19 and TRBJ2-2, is DGGITQSPKYLFRKEGQNVTLSCEQNLNHDAMYWYRQDPGQGLRLIYYSQIVNDFQKGDIAEGYSVSREKKESFPLTVTSAQKNPTAFYLCASSAPTSGRARTGELFFGEGSRLTVL.

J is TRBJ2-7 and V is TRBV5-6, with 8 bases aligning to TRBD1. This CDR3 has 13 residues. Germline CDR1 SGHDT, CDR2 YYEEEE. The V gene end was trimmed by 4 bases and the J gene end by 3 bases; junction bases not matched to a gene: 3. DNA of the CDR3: TGTGCCAGCAGCCGACAGGGGTACTACGAGCAGTACTTC. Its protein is CASSRQGYYEQYF.

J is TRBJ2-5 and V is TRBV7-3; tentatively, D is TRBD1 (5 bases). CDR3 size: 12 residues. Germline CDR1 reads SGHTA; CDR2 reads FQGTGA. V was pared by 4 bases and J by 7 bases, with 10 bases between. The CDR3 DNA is TGTGCCAGCAGCTCAGGGCTAGGGACCCAGTACTTC. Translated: CASSSGLGTQYF.